This T cell receptor (beta chain) was sequenced during a study of cytomegalovirus exposure and HLA in healthy donors (dated by TCRdb to about 2017). Regarding the study in general: In an earlier analysis of several hundred of the donors, about 270 Gb of sequence data and just under 120 million unique TCR beta sequences from roughly 190 million T cells were reported. In the later analysis, no new phenotypic data were used to find candidate immune exposures; instead, reliance was placed on TCR beta sequences and their occurrence across donors. An earlier analysis of some 500 of the donors applied high-throughput TCR beta sequencing to assess whether each TCR beta V gene segment acted as functional or pseudogenic. A later genetic analysis used genome-wide SNP genotypes for about three fifths of the 666 donors, treating that subset as a discovery cohort. The study combined high-throughput TCR immunosequencing, statistical association of individual TCRs with disease status, and machine learning to predict cytomegalovirus infection status. Because of strong linkage in the cohort, roughly five DR-DQ haplotypes were treated as single units for association and clustering. An early release covering about 600 HLA-typed donors comprised about 290 gigabases of sequencing data and 85 million to 100 million unique TCR sequences. The study used immunosequencing to profile the T cell repertoires of hundreds of subjects and linked those repertoires to cytomegalovirus serostatus. The genetic ancestry cluster associated with self-reported Caucasian donors included roughly four fifths of the roughly 400 genotyped donors. Donor age, sex, ethnicity and CMV serostatus were compiled alongside the repertoire data. In a later analysis, previously published TCR beta repertoires from about 640 donors were re-analyzed and high-resolution HLA genotyping was added so that TCR occurrence patterns could be studied. HLA typing included class I and class II loci at four-digit resolution. In addition to the first cohort of roughly 670 subjects, a separate validation cohort of about 120 different subjects was used. Typing coverage varied by locus: roughly 629-640 donors for A, B, C, DRB1 and DQB1; approximately 560 for DQA1; more than 600 for DPA1; more than 450 for DPB1. The study was designed to test whether signatures of past pathogen exposure could be identified by cataloging public T cell receptors. Every repertoire in the discovery cohort had been generated on one and the same sequencing platform. Among approximately 370 genotyped donors of the cohort, an average of roughly 230,000 unique TCR beta nucleotide sequences was sequenced per donor, of which roughly 17% were non-productive. What the work shows at the level of the full study, not this receptor alone: Immune exposure information for the cohort was limited to CMV serostatus. A further reported finding was that TCR beta sequences accurately predicted the HLA-A and HLA-B alleles for most subjects in the first cohort. Because the 87-base-pair reads could not distinguish some IMGT-functional V segments, including TRBV6-2 and TRBV6-3, those segments were excluded. Cytomegalovirus status was reported to be diagnosed by the classifier with high specificity and sensitivity in both the original and validation cohorts. In this cohort, only TCR beta chains were sequenced, and detectable features were limited by the absence of alpha or paired-chain data. A later genetic analysis associated a missense DCLRE1C variant with V-gene and J-gene trimming of TCR beta chains, and an independent cohort replicated the association. The earlier analysis of around 600 of the donors excluded roughly 17 rarely observed V segments, including chromosome 9 orphons, because counts were too low. A later analysis associated approximately 17,000 TCR beta sequences with specific HLA alleles at a false discovery rate of 0.05. HLA typing was unavailable for some donors at each locus, so association tests used only the typed subset. Most TCR sequences were seen in very few donors, while some public TCRs were found in many individuals. A group of highly shared sequence variants was considered likely to be a technical artifact of the sequencing pipeline. It was suggested by the authors that the approach could potentially be generalized to other disease states and immunological phenotypes. The presence/absence analyses assumed that sequencing depth was roughly uniform across donors, and that assumption may not be true. A few of the identified cytomegalovirus-associated TCR beta chains were confirmed in vitro to be specific for cytomegalovirus antigens. Linkage disequilibrium might explain the correlated functional status among segregating V segments, but an unknown experimental factor could not be ruled out. Several of the top co-occurrence clusters appeared to be linked to parvovirus B19, influenza, CMV and Epstein-Barr virus, according to a later analysis. Most CMV-associated TCR beta chains appeared to be HLA-restricted in a later analysis, and the HLA associations seemed to be driven largely by CMV exposure. The study gave a list of more than 150 TCR beta chains associated with cytomegalovirus. Compared with equally common non-associated chains, HLA-associated TCR beta chains in a later analysis were more clonally expanded and had lower generation probabilities. In an earlier analysis of several hundred of the donors, most TCR beta V segments were observed in productive rearrangements about 87% or about 30% of the time, broadly matching IMGT annotations. According to a later genetic analysis, donors in an Asian-associated ancestry cluster had fewer N-insertions in productive TCRs than the approximately 630-donor mean. Assigning TCR associations to individual alleles was difficult when HLA alleles, especially DR and DQ, strongly co-occurred. A later analysis found that TCR association rates varied across HLA loci, with DRB1 alleles showing the most associated TCRs and HLA-C alleles the fewest.

In the case of this clone: What this receptor recognizes is not known. Nothing much larger sits one base from this clone, and base qualities are not available.

Reading the germline V gene (reference sequence) gives CDR1 LNHDA and CDR2 SQIVND. The CDR3, from cysteine to phenylalanine, totals 14 residues. Kept here is only the CDR3 DNA, which spans 42 bases and is read in frame from base 1. Germline trimming: 6 bases from V, 4 bases from J; junction bases outside gene matches: 6. The cohort comprised hundreds of healthy bone marrow donors. Cohort members were all nominally healthy when sampled, although unrecorded immune exposures were likely present. The donor was CMV seropositive and was included in the group of approximately 310 seropositive cohort members. A peripheral blood sample was collected from each donor, and TCR beta sequencing was performed on peripheral blood mononuclear cells. The Qiagen DNeasy Blood Extraction Kit was used to extract genomic DNA from the blood cell samples. The library came from the immunoSEQ multiplex PCR assay. The multiplex PCR relied on a mix of 60 forward primers for TCR Vbeta segments and 13 reverse primers for TCR Jbeta segments. Amplification of the CDR3 region of rearranged TCR beta genes was performed with a multiplex PCR assay on genomic DNA. Amplified TCR beta libraries were sequenced as 87-base-pair reads on the Illumina HiSeq System. From the authors' description of their analysis: A later analysis counted tens of millions of unique TCR beta chains across the 650 to 700 repertoires, and 9 million to 14 million of these chains were shared by at least two donors. A nearest-neighbor algorithm error-corrected the raw reads and collapsed the reads into unique sequences, merging closely related sequences to remove PCR and sequencing errors. Alignment of CDR3 sequences to IMGT reference sequences was used to assign V, D and J gene segments. For a sequence to be retained, a match of at least six nucleotides to both a V gene segment and a J gene segment was required. Rearrangements were called productive when the CDR3 lacked stop codons and stayed in frame with V and J; all others were non-productive. Following IMGT convention, CDR3 was defined as the stretch from the second conserved V-encoded cysteine up to the conserved J-encoded phenylalanine. Sequences without an unambiguous match to a single V gene segment were excluded from the earlier analysis of several hundred of the donors. In an earlier analysis of several hundred of the donors, a V segment was called functional when productive rearrangements were above 56.7%, and segregating when the standard deviation between donors exceeded 5%. To diagnose cytomegalovirus status from the catalog of TCR beta chain sequences, a statistical classification framework was built. In a later analysis, V and J genes were assigned by comparing TCR nucleotide sequences against IMGT/GENE-DB human TR gene sequences. A later analysis assigned CDR3 sequences and most-parsimonious VDJ recombination scenarios with the TCRdist pipeline. A later analysis defined each TCR beta chain by its CDR3 amino acid sequence plus V-gene family, and excluded reads lacking a unique V-gene family. In a later analysis, 450 to 600 highly shared, low-generation-probability nucleotide sequences were removed to address suspected cross-contamination and a sequencing artifact. In a later analysis, a clonal expansion index for each public chain was calculated from normalized within-repertoire ranks of inferred template counts. In a later analysis, generation probabilities were computed with a VDJ recombination model fitted to out-of-frame rearrangements, and the resulting probabilities were checked against IGoR. A later analysis scored TCR-TCR, TCR-HLA and TCR-CMV co-occurrence with hypergeometric tests, applying a repertoire-size bias correction to TCR pairs. In a later analysis, false discovery rates were estimated by permuting HLA or CMV assignments 20 times. In a later analysis, co-occurring TCRs were grouped using DBSCAN, with TCRdist sequence similarity added in when clustering inside HLA-allele-positive subsets. Repertoires with fewer than 30,000 or more than 120,000 public chains were left out of co-occurrence clustering, as were four to six repertoires with anomalous nucleotide sharing. This is the immuneACCESS table as TCRdb keeps it, with only in-frame sequences that have V and J called. A part of the clones is gone; compared with another copy, unresolved V genes explain less than half, and the rest is unexplained. The V and J calls and the clone size are those of that table, but D and trimming were determined from the DNA. The sample contains roughly 90,000 clones, over 60% of them found a single time. Around 4.3% of the sample rests with the top ten.

The chain couples TRBV19 to TRBJ1-1; TRBD1 aligns with 9 central bases. The receptor's source is a woman in her forties in good health and CMV-seropositive. The specimen sequenced was PBMCs. The CDR3 loop reads CASSSGTGFTEAFF. The DNA reads as follows: TGTGCCAGTAGCTCCGGGACAGGGTTCACTGAAGCTTTCTTT.